This TCR beta chain was sequenced during a study of CD8 T cells in ankylosing spondylitis. On this clonotype: Its antigen remains unknown.

With molecular barcodes, quantitative 5'-RACE was used to make the TCR beta libraries. Using its own MiXCR run on the 5' RACE reads, TCRdb lists one record per CDR3 protein. The sample holds about 390,000 distinct CDR3 sequences, approximately 20% seen once. V was trimmed by 5 bases and J by 4 bases, leaving 12 bases between them. The CDR3 spans 14 residues. Germline loops: CDR1 SEHNR, CDR2 FQNEAQ (reference sequence). Study outcomes and limitations: It appeared that ankylosing spondylitis blood was characterized by a TCR beta motif of roughly 8 highly homologous variants. Prior work had noted some motif variants in reactive arthritis blood and synovial fluid. Disease-linked clones displayed a CD8+ phenotype and appeared relatively rarely in peripheral blood. According to the report, clones linked to the disease were significantly enriched in matched synovial fluid samples taken from ankylosing spondylitis patients.

The sequence derives from a male donor with ankylosing spondylitis. The rearrangement uses TRBV7-9 and TRBJ2-1; either TRBD1 or TRBD2 may supply D (6 bases each). Material for sequencing was blood, either unsorted or a sorted T cell fraction (not recorded which). The CDR3 protein is CASSKGGLYNEQFF. CDR3 DNA: TGTGCCAGCAGCAAAGGGGGGCTATACAATGAGCAGTTCTTC.